Here is one T cell receptor (beta chain) with its context. Some second doses came at about 4 weeks and others at about 12 weeks; these were pooled. CDR3 length equals 14 residues. Trimming shortened V by 2 bases and J by 5 bases, and 16 bases separated the two germline ends. Germline assignment: CDR1 GTSNPN and CDR2 SVGIG (reference sequence). Sequenced by immunoSEQ multiplex PCR; TCRdb stores in-frame clones only, minus some. The sample includes tens of thousands of clones, about 90% seen only once; the top ten take 1.3%. These data originate in a study of T cell responses to AZD1222 COVID-19 vaccine.

This rearrangement joins TRBV30 to TRBJ2-7; no reliable D call. The source is an adult who received the AZD1222 COVID-19 vaccine. Sequenced material: peripheral blood, taken 28 days after the second AZD1222 dose. The CDR3 region is CAWSTLHHPDEQYF. The CDR3 coding sequence is TGTGCCTGGAGTACCCTTCACCATCCCGACGAGCAGTACTTC.